The clone carrying this T cell receptor beta chain was seen a handful of times. Its target is not known. This record comes from a study of beta chain features in type 1 diabetes. Overall study findings and caveats: PCR, the amplification step, might favor shorter templates, equally in patients and controls. Patients with type 1 diabetes showed fewer VDJ junction insertions and more deletions.

The whole isolated RNA underwent reverse transcription, so sequencing captured expressed TCRB transcripts. Sequencing used immunoSEQ multiplex PCR; TCRdb keeps in-frame clones, though not all of them. The sample records 810,000 or so clones, about a sixth being singletons. The trim removed 2 bases at V and 6 bases at J, leaving 10 bases unmatched. The CDR3 length is 16 residues. The germline V gene encodes CDR1 MDHEN and CDR2 SYDVKM. The chain links TRBV28 to TRBJ2-1, with 7 nucleotides matching TRBD2. Specimen: naive CD4+ T cells from blood. The sequence was collected from a woman between 18 and 29 years old in good health. The CDR3 reads CASSLGAGVERNEQFF. Written as DNA, the CDR3 is TGTGCCAGCAGTTTAGGTGCGGGAGTGGAACGCAATGAGCAGTTCTTC.